This passage covers 20 T cell receptor beta chains from one sample sequenced in a study of T-cell reconstitution after alpha-beta-depleted transplantation in children. Using unique molecular identifiers, the investigators prepared the TCRbeta library. One entry per CDR3 protein results from TCRdb running MiXCR on the PCR reads. There are 600,000 to 700,000 distinct CDR3 sequences in the sample; around 17% occur only once, and about 1.1% lies in the top ten. Sequencing was performed on PBMCs from the stem cell graft donor, taken from the stem cell graft. The source of these receptors is a human donor who donated a stem cell graft to a child with acute myeloid leukemia.

This clonotype came up many times. This chain links TRBV20-1 with TRBJ1-3; D gene uncertain. Germline V gives CDR1 DFQATT, CDR2 SNEGSKA (reference sequence). The CDR3 has 18 residues. Trimming pared 0 bases from V and 0 bases from J, leaving 18 bases between. The CDR3 sequence: CSARDAAVHYLSGNTIYF. CDR3 nucleotide sequence: TGCAGTGCTAGAGATGCGGCTGTGCATTATCTCTCTGGAAACACCATATATTTT.

V is TRBV12-3 or TRBV12-4 and J is TRBJ2-1; weak D call: TRBD1 (7 bases). Trimming removed 7 bases from V and 11 bases from J, with 18 bases in between. The CDR3 is 13 amino acids. The CDR3 region has the DNA TGTGCCAGCATACTATTTGCGGGACAGCAGCAGTTCTTC. Its translation is CASILFAGQQQFF.

This clonotype has just a few counts. The gene calls are TRBV6-7 and TRBJ2-5, with a tentative D call TRBD1 (6 bases). TRBV6-7 is an ORF; its function is uncertain. The CDR3 totals 16 residues. V was shortened by 2 bases and J by 3 bases, with 16 bases between the two germline ends. The CDR3 region has the DNA TGTGCCAGCAGTTACACGACCAGGGGTAGAGAAGAGACCCAGTACTTC. This codes for CASSYTTRGREETQYF.

This clonotype was detected only a few times. This chain connects TRBV7-9 to TRBJ2-1, with no clear D. Germline CDR1 reads SEHNR; CDR2 reads FQNEAQ (reference sequence). The V end was cut by 5 bases, the J end by 3 bases, with 11 bases between. The CDR3 totals 14 residues. CDR3 loop: CASSPFRSYNEQFF. CDR3 coding DNA: TGTGCCAGCAGCCCCTTCCGGAGCTACAATGAGCAGTTCTTC.

The table lists this clonotype with a few counts. V gene TRBV28 combines with J gene TRBJ1-5; maybe TRBD1 (5 bases). CDR1 is MDHEN, CDR2 SYDVKM, per germline. The CDR3 sequence is 18 residues long. Trimming removed 3 bases from V and 0 bases from J, with 18 bases in between. As DNA, the CDR3 is TGTGCCAGCAGTTTCCCGGGGGTTGGACCGAATAGCAATCAGCCCCAGCATTTT. It specifies CASSFPGVGPNSNQPQHF.

V gene TRBV12-3 or TRBV12-4 combines with J gene TRBJ2-3, with D perhaps TRBD2 (6 bases). The CDR3 has 16 amino acids. Trimming removed 6 bases at V and 2 bases at J, with 18 bases between. CDR3 sequence: CASSPTLWGDTDTQYF. The DNA of the CDR3 is TGTGCCAGCAGCCCTACATTGTGGGGGGACACAGATACGCAGTATTTT.

CDR3 loop: CAMAPSATRGAFF. CDR3 bases: TGTGCCATGGCTCCGTCAGCAACTAGGGGGGCTTTCTTT. The chain couples TRBV10-3 to TRBJ1-1, with a possible D match to TRBD1 (6 bases). This CDR3 has 13 residues. Germline CDR1 and CDR2: ENHRY and SYGVKD. V lost 9 bases to trimming and J lost 11 bases, with 22 bases between them.

This clonotype has only a few counts. The rearrangement uses TRBV12-3 or TRBV12-4 and TRBJ1-5; D remains unclear. Between the trimmed V and J ends, which lost 5 bases and 9 bases, there was a span of 17 bases. This CDR3 has 14 residues. The CDR3, as DNA: TGTGCCAGCAGTCAAACGCAGTCCCATGGGCCCCAGCATTTT. This translates into CASSQTQSHGPQHF.

The rearrangement uses TRBV6-1 and TRBJ2-6; TRBD1 agrees at 9 bases. Per the germline V gene, CDR1 is MNHNS and CDR2 is SASEGT. The CDR3 has 18 residues. Trimming cost V 5 bases and J 0 bases; bases outside gene matches: 8. In nucleotides, the CDR3 is TGTGCCAGCAGTCTCCTTGGACAGGGGAGCTCTGGGGCCAACGTCCTGACTTTC. Its protein is CASSLLGQGSSGANVLTF.

This clonotype was recorded at least ten times. The J gene is TRBJ2-3, the V gene TRBV7-7; D ambiguous. CDR1 and CDR2 (germline): SSHAT, FNYEAQ (reference sequence). This CDR3 is 14 amino acids long. V gave up 1 base and J gave up 2 bases, with 7 bases separating them. The CDR3 protein is CASSLDVSTDTQYF. For the CDR3, the DNA is TGTGCCAGCAGCTTAGACGTGTCCACAGATACGCAGTATTTT.

Only a few counts were recorded for this clonotype. The rearrangement links TRBV29-1 to TRBJ2-4; 7 bases fit TRBD1. The germline V gene encodes CDR1 SQVTM and CDR2 ANQGSEA. The ends lost 7 bases at V and 8 bases at J; junction bases unmatched: 11. The CDR3 length is 13 residues. The DNA of the CDR3 is TGCAGCGCAGGAGCAGGGGGAGTGGACATTCAGTACTTC. Its protein product is CSAGAGGVDIQYF. Full variable domain (outside the CDR3, taken from reference TRBV29-1 and TRBJ2-4): SAVISQKPSRDICQRGTSLTIQCQVDSQVTMMFWYRQQPGQSLTLIATANQGSEATYESGFVIDKFPISRPNLTFSTLTVSNMSPEDSSIYLCSAGAGGVDIQYFGAGTRLSVL.

Concerning this clonotype itself: At one end, the junction sequence differs from germline, possibly due to a read error. The chain couples TRBV7-2 to TRBJ2-1, with D possibly matching TRBD1 (5 bases). CDR3 size: 17 residues. In germline, CDR1 is SGHTA, CDR2 FQGNSA. The CDR3 spells CASSLAQGRVAANKQFF. In nucleotides, the CDR3 is TGTGCCAGCAGCTTAGCGCAGGGCAGGGTCGCAGCCAATAAGCAGTTCTTC.

This clonotype turned up a few times. The chain couples TRBV24-1 to TRBJ2-3, with a weak D call TRBD2 (5 bases). This CDR3 is built from 16 residues. Trimming removed 8 bases at V and 2 bases at J, with 19 bases between. Per germline, CDR1 KGHDR and CDR2 SFDVKD. CDR3 sequence (DNA): TGTGCCACCAATCACCCCGAGGGAATCCTCACAGATACGCAGTATTTT. The encoded protein is CATNHPEGILTDTQYF.

V is TRBV11-2 and J is TRBJ2-2; D unclear. The CDR3 extends over 16 amino acids. Germline-derived CDR1 and CDR2 are SGHAT and FQNNGV. Deletions cut 3 bases from V and 1 base from J, with 12 bases between. The chain's CDR3 is CASSFLRVENTGELFF. The CDR3 DNA sequence: TGTGCCAGCAGCTTCCTAAGGGTGGAGAACACCGGGGAGCTGTTTTTT.

This clonotype has a count of ten or more. V usage is TRBV20-1 and J usage is TRBJ2-1; 8 bases are a match to TRBD1. The CDR3 totals 13 residues. The V segment lost 6 bases and the J segment 7 bases; nucleotides outside the gene matches: 8. The germline CDR1 and CDR2 sequences are DFQATT and SNEGSKA (reference sequence). In nucleotides, the CDR3 is TGCAGTGCCCTCCGGACAGGGAGGAATGAGCAGTTCTTC. Its protein is CSALRTGRNEQFF.

CDR3 DNA: TGTGCCAGCAGTTTTAAGGGGGCAGCGGGGCAGTTCTTC. It specifies CASSFKGAAGQFF. The chain carries TRBV12-3 or TRBV12-4 and TRBJ2-1; D may be TRBD1 (7 bases). The CDR3 length is 13 residues. V was cut by 3 bases and J by 12 bases, with 15 bases left in between.

As concerns this clonotype: A much larger clone differs from this one at a single base, so this may be a read error. The rearrangement joins TRBV7-2 to TRBJ1-1; D uncertain. From germline, CDR1 is SGHTA and CDR2 FQGNSA. Trimming removed 4 bases from V and 5 bases from J, with 8 bases in between. The CDR3 contains 12 residues. The CDR3 is CASSYAWTEAFF. CDR3 DNA: TGTGCCAGCAGCTACGCGTGGACTGAAGCTTTCTTT.

This clonotype was seen only a few times. The chain has TRBV28 and TRBJ2-5; perhaps TRBD1 as D (5 bases). The CDR3 sequence is 15 residues long. Trimming removed 3 bases at V and 1 base at J, with 12 bases between. The germline gives CDR1 MDHEN, CDR2 SYDVKM. As DNA, the CDR3 is TGTGCCAGCAGTTTGAGCAGGGCCTTCCAAGAGACCCAGTACTTC. Its translation: CASSLSRAFQETQYF. Based on the CDR3 plus reference TRBV28 and TRBJ2-5, the full variable domain is DVKVTQSSRYLVKRTGEKVFLECVQDMDHENMFWYRQDPGLGLRLIYFSYDVKMKEKGDIPEGYSVSREKKERFSLILESASTNQTSMYLCASSLSRAFQETQYFGPGTRLLVL.

This clonotype was counted many times. V and J are TRBV20-1 and TRBJ1-2; TRBD1 agrees at 7 bases. From germline, CDR1 is DFQATT and CDR2 SNEGSKA (reference sequence). CDR3 size: 14 residues. The trim removed 6 bases at V and 3 bases at J, leaving 10 bases unmatched. CDR3 in amino acids: CSALASGGDYGYTF. The CDR3 nucleotides read TGCAGTGCCTTGGCCTCAGGGGGGGACTATGGCTACACCTTC.

This clonotype was observed a handful of times. The V call is TRBV5-1, the J call TRBJ1-1; D unclear. The V end was cut by 0 bases, the J end by 2 bases, with 11 bases between. This CDR3 contains 15 residues. Germline CDR1 and CDR2: SGHRS and YFSETQ. DNA of the CDR3: TGCGCCAGCAGCTTGGACAGAGTTCCCAACACTGAAGCTTTCTTT. This encodes CASSLDRVPNTEAFF.